The rows below give T cell receptor beta chains drawn from one sample of a study of early T cells in non-severe SARS-CoV-2 infection. TCRdb re-called the 5' RACE reads with MiXCR, one entry per CDR3 protein. The sample includes around 47,000 distinct CDR3 sequences, around 10% of them seen just once. Sequencing was performed on whole blood. The receptors derive from an adult who was a healthcare worker with PCR-confirmed SARS-CoV-2 infection or an uninfected control (not recorded which). CDR3s include the opening cysteine and the closing phenylalanine or tryptophan. A D gene is named only where the DNA matches it firmly. Clone size is given for some rows only: seen once, a few or many times, or a class if the clone is expanded.

D gene: TRBD2; clone size: few; V gene: TRBV28; J gene: TRBJ2-5; CDR3 protein: CASGASGRIGETQYF; CDR3 DNA: TGTGCCAGCGGGGCTAGCGGGAGGATAGGAGAGACCCAGTACTTC
D gene: -; clone size: many; V gene: TRBV28; J gene: TRBJ2-2; CDR3 protein: CASSLRSGSGTGELFF; CDR3 DNA: TGTGCCAGCAGCCTACGGTCAGGTTCGGGCACCGGGGAGCTGTTTTTT
D gene: -; clone size: many; V gene: TRBV5-5; J gene: TRBJ2-5; CDR3 protein: CASSPRQPYLYF; CDR3 DNA: TGTGCCAGCAGCCCTCGACAGCCCTATCTGTACTTC
D gene: -; clone size: -; V gene: TRBV7-2; J gene: TRBJ2-1; CDR3 protein: CASSSPGANEQFF; CDR3 DNA: TGTGCCAGCAGCTCCCCCGGCGCCAATGAGCAGTTCTTC
D gene: -; clone size: -; V gene: TRBV20-1; J gene: TRBJ2-4; CDR3 protein: CSASEPRGNIQYF; CDR3 DNA: TGCAGTGCTAGTGAACCCAGGGGAAACATTCAGTACTTC
D gene: -; clone size: many; V gene: TRBV12-3/TRBV12-4; J gene: TRBJ1-2; CDR3 protein: CASGVGGNYGYTF; CDR3 DNA: TGTGCCAGTGGTGTAGGGGGTAACTATGGCTACACCTTC
D gene: -; clone size: -; V gene: TRBV7-2; J gene: TRBJ1-2; CDR3 protein: CASSPQKGRGYTF; CDR3 DNA: TGTGCCAGCAGCCCTCAGAAGGGGCGTGGCTACACCTTC
D gene: -; clone size: few; V gene: TRBV4-1; J gene: TRBJ2-7; CDR3 protein: CASSPYPRDEQYF; CDR3 DNA: TGCGCCAGCAGCCCTTATCCCAGGGACGAGCAGTACTTC
D gene: -; clone size: few; V gene: TRBV28; J gene: TRBJ2-7; CDR3 protein: CASSLASQVDEQYF; CDR3 DNA: TGTGCCAGCAGTTTAGCCTCACAGGTCGACGAGCAGTACTTC
D gene: -; clone size: few; V gene: TRBV2; J gene: TRBJ2-3; CDR3 protein: CASSVGNTDTQYF; CDR3 DNA: TGTGCCAGCAGCGTCGGGAACACAGATACGCAGTATTTT
D gene: TRBD2; clone size: few; V gene: TRBV20-1; J gene: TRBJ2-1; CDR3 protein: CSARDWSGGSPYNEQFF; CDR3 DNA: TGCAGTGCTAGAGATTGGTCGGGAGGGTCACCTTACAATGAGCAGTTCTTC
D gene: TRBD2; clone size: few; V gene: TRBV5-1; J gene: TRBJ2-1; CDR3 protein: CASSSLAGGPKEQFF; CDR3 DNA: TGCGCCAGCAGCTCTCTAGCGGGGGGGCCGAAGGAGCAGTTCTTC
D gene: TRBD2; clone size: many; V gene: TRBV5-1; J gene: TRBJ2-3; CDR3 protein: CASSLALIAGLTDTQYF; CDR3 DNA: TGCGCCAGCAGCTTGGCCTTAATAGCGGGTTTAACAGATACGCAGTATTTT
D gene: -; clone size: -; V gene: TRBV28; J gene: TRBJ2-7; CDR3 protein: CASGGIYEQYF; CDR3 DNA: TGTGCCAGCGGTGGTATATACGAGCAGTACTTC
D gene: -; clone size: many; V gene: TRBV6-5; J gene: TRBJ1-2; CDR3 protein: CASRDRYGYTF; CDR3 DNA: TGTGCCAGCCGTGATCGGTATGGCTACACCTTC
D gene: TRBD1; clone size: -; V gene: TRBV11-3; J gene: TRBJ1-4; CDR3 protein: CASSSRSGTGKKRAMRKLFF; CDR3 DNA: TGTGCCAGCAGCTCTAGATCCGGGACAGGGAAGAAGAGGGCCATGCGAAAACTGTTTTTT
D gene: -; clone size: many; V gene: TRBV6-5; J gene: TRBJ1-1; CDR3 protein: CASSVRKGRAEAFF; CDR3 DNA: TGTGCCAGCAGTGTTCGAAAGGGTAGGGCTGAAGCTTTCTTT